This record concerns one T cell receptor beta chain sequence. Its specificity is unknown. The data are from a study of T cells expressing NK-cell markers. Across the whole study: The TCR beta repertoires originated in sorted CD3+CD56+NKG2C+, CD3+CD56+NKG2C- and CD3+CD56-NKG2C+ T cells. Seven of the eight sequenced donors were classified as HCMV-seropositive, and one was classified as seronegative.

TCRdb derives one entry per CDR3 protein from the 5' RACE reads, leaving out DNA. This sample's table reports about 380,000 distinct CDR3 sequences. Germline CDR1 is MGHRA and CDR2 is YSYEKL. The CDR3 sequence is 16 residues long. General study points: NKG2C+ dominant clonotype frequencies in roughly six donors were about 1.0-8% of CD8+ T cells. These clonotypes also led the CD3+CD56-NKG2C+ fraction in four donors.

Source material: blood T cells: a sorted CD56 or NKG2C T cell subset, CD4+ or CD8+ T cells, or bulk PBMC T cells (not recorded which). The gene calls are TRBV4-1 and TRBJ2-3; TCRdb's assignment of TRBD2 cannot be checked, as there is no DNA. This TCR derives from a man aged 18-69 years in good health. The CDR3 region is CASSQGTSGGSRTQYF.